The source of this T cell receptor (beta chain) is a study of CD8 T cells in ankylosing spondylitis. TCRdb itself ran the 5' RACE reads through MiXCR, one entry per CDR3 protein. The sample lists some 200,000 distinct CDR3 sequences; around 13% were seen once. Germline V gives CDR1 SGHDN, CDR2 FVKESK. The CDR3 extends over 12 amino acids. V dropped 2 bases and J dropped 6 bases, with 7 bases sitting between them. The clonotype originates from a male donor with ankylosing spondylitis or in good health (not recorded which). The sequencing sample was made of blood, either unsorted or a sorted T cell fraction (not recorded which). The chain employs TRBV14 and TRBJ1-2; no clear D. The CDR3 sequence is CASSQLTDGYTF. DNA of the CDR3: TGTGCCAGCAGCCAATTGACGGATGGCTACACCTTC.